The 14 T cell receptor beta chains given below trace back to one sample, sequenced in a study of blood T cell repertoires in COVID-19. This table comes from immunoSEQ multiplex PCR, and its TCRdb copy is limited to in-frame clones, with some not included. This sample has about 280,000 clones; roughly 85% occur once, and the top ten carry 5.1%. Sequencing input: peripheral blood. The source of these receptors is a man between 50 and 59 years old with active or convalescent COVID-19.

Only one count was recorded for this clone. This chain uses TRBV3-1 (or the pseudogene TRBV3-2) with TRBJ2-3; D is unclear. Germline-derived CDR1 and CDR2 are LGHDT and YNNKEL (reference sequence). With 1 base removed from V and 4 bases from J, the gap between germline ends came to 6 bases. This CDR3 comprises 13 residues. The CDR3 region is CASSQVGPDTQYF. In nucleotides, the CDR3 is TGTGCCAGCAGCCAAGTTGGGCCAGATACGCAGTATTTT.

This clone came up once. This sequence joins TRBV11-1 and TRBJ1-2; D ambiguous. CDR3 length: 12 residues. CDR1 and CDR2 from the germline V gene are SGHAT and FQDESV (reference sequence). V was clipped by 4 bases and J by 1 base, with 4 bases between them. CDR3 protein: CASSSHNYGYTF. DNA for the CDR3: TGTGCCAGCAGCTCCCATAACTATGGCTACACCTTC.

The CDR3 loop is CASSRSGRATTEQFF. The CDR3 region has the DNA TGTGCCAGCAGCCGCAGCGGGAGGGCCACGACGGAGCAGTTCTTC. The V gene is TRBV13, the J gene TRBJ2-1; 10 bases match TRBD2. The V gene end was trimmed by 5 bases and the J gene end by 10 bases; junction bases not matched to a gene: 11. Per germline, CDR1 PRHDT and CDR2 FYEKMQ (reference sequence). The CDR3 contains 15 residues.

The chain recombines TRBV4-2 with TRBJ2-7; tentatively, D is TRBD1 (6 bases). V was trimmed by 4 bases and J by 1 base, leaving 14 bases between them. Germline assignment: CDR1 LGHNA and CDR2 YNFKEQ. This CDR3 is 15 amino acids long. In DNA form, the CDR3 reads TGTGCCAGCAGCCTATTTGGGACATCATCCTACGAGCAGTACTTC. This sequence encodes CASSLFGTSSYEQYF.

This clone was seen once. This chain links TRBV2 with TRBJ2-5; maybe TRBD2 (6 bases). Germline loops: CDR1 SNHLY, CDR2 FYNNEI. V was trimmed by 5 bases and J by 4 bases, leaving 14 bases between them. This CDR3 has 14 amino acids. This CDR3 reads CASSPGGLTETQYF. The CDR3 DNA reads as TGTGCCAGCAGTCCCGGCGGACTAACAGAGACCCAGTACTTC.

This chain links TRBV5-1 with TRBJ1-2; 8 nucleotides line up with TRBD1. In germline, CDR1 is SGHRS, CDR2 YFSETQ. The CDR3 runs to 17 residues. V was pared by 3 bases and J by 0 bases, with 10 bases of the junction left unmatched. CDR3 DNA sequence: TGCGCCAGCAGCTCGGGACAGGTCGTAGGAGCTAACTATGGCTACACCTTC. This sequence encodes CASSSGQVVGANYGYTF.

The chain joins TRBV5-1 to TRBJ2-2, with D possibly matching TRBD2 (5 bases). The V and J ends lost 7 bases and 3 bases respectively, with 13 bases between them. The length of the CDR3 is 14 residues. In germline, CDR1 is SGHRS, CDR2 YFSETQ. CDR3 sequence: CASETTGDTGELFF. CDR3 sequence (DNA): TGCGCCAGCGAAACAACCGGGGACACCGGGGAGCTGTTTTTT.

The chain combines TRBV7-8 with TRBJ1-1; 9 bases are a match to TRBD1. This CDR3 spans 16 amino acids. The V segment lost 1 base and the J segment 4 bases; nucleotides outside the gene matches: 7. Germline assignment: CDR1 SGHVS and CDR2 FQNEAQ. CDR3 amino acids: CASSLDHRGLVTEAFF. In DNA form, the CDR3 reads TGTGCCAGCAGCTTAGACCACAGGGGGCTGGTCACTGAAGCTTTCTTT. The whole variable domain, filled in from reference TRBV7-8 and TRBJ1-1, reads GAGVSQSPRYKVAKRGQDVALRCDPISGHVSLFWYQQALGQGPEFLTYFQNEAQLDKSGLPSDRFFAERPEGSVSTLKIQRTQQEDSAVYLCASSLDHRGLVTEAFFGQGTRLTVV.

The sample holds one count of this clone. CDR3 sequence reads: CASGTGGPTDTQYF. The CDR3 DNA follows: TGTGCTAGTGGGACAGGGGGGCCCACAGATACGCAGTATTTT. This rearrangement joins TRBV12-5 to TRBJ2-3, with 9 bases aligning to TRBD1. The J segment lost 2 bases and the V segment lost 6 bases, leaving 3 bases of the junction unmatched. Germline CDR1 reads LGHNT; CDR2 reads FRNRAP. CDR3 length: 14 amino acids.

V gene TRBV28 combines with J gene TRBJ2-3; TRBD2 agrees at 7 bases. V gave up 2 bases and J gave up 6 bases; unmatched junction bases: 2. The CDR3 is 13 residues long. From germline, CDR1 is MDHEN and CDR2 SYDVKM. This chain's CDR3 is CASSLAGADTQYF. The DNA of the CDR3 is TGTGCCAGCAGTTTAGCGGGAGCGGATACGCAGTATTTT.

The chain couples TRBV5-6 to TRBJ1-1, with TRBD1 matching over 9 bases. Trimming cost V 1 base and J 6 bases; bases outside gene matches: 1. The germline V gene encodes CDR1 SGHDT and CDR2 YYEEEE. The CDR3 spans 13 residues. The CDR3 DNA reads as TGTGCCAGCAGCTTGAGGACAGGGGCTGAAGCTTTCTTT. Protein product: CASSLRTGAEAFF.

This clone was found once. CDR3 in DNA: TGTGCCAGCAGCCAGACTAGCGGGAACTACTACGAGCAGTACTTC. Protein product: CASSQTSGNYYEQYF. The chain combines TRBV6-5 with TRBJ2-7, with 11 bases aligning to TRBD2. The trim removed 6 bases at V and 3 bases at J, leaving 7 bases unmatched. Germline V gives CDR1 MNHEY, CDR2 SVGAGI. The length of the CDR3 is 15 residues.

The chain is built from TRBV28 and TRBJ2-7; TRBD2 agrees at 7 bases. CDR1 and CDR2 from the germline V gene are MDHEN and SYDVKM. This CDR3 contains 14 residues. The V segment lost 2 bases and the J segment 3 bases; nucleotides outside the gene matches: 4. The DNA for the CDR3 is TGTGCCAGCAGTTTAGGCGGGAGCCTCTACGAGCAGTACTTC. Translation gives CASSLGGSLYEQYF.

The rearrangement links TRBV6-1 to TRBJ1-1; D may be TRBD1 (5 bases). The germline V gene encodes CDR1 MNHNS and CDR2 SASEGT. V was cut by 3 bases and J by 11 bases, with 10 bases left in between. The CDR3 spans 11 residues. This CDR3 is CASSEDTGAFF. The CDR3 DNA is TGTGCCAGCAGTGAGGACACTGGGGCTTTCTTT.